The 28 T cell receptor beta chains reported below all come from one sample, sequenced in a study of blood T cell repertoires in COVID-19. Profiling relied on immunoSEQ multiplex PCR, and the TCRdb table lists in-frame clones only, not all of them. Of roughly 300,000 clones in the sample, over 75% were seen once. Sequenced sample: PBMCs or T cells enriched from blood (not recorded which). The receptors originated from a woman aged 25-40 years who had recovered from COVID-19.

The rearrangement joins TRBV9 to TRBJ2-2, with TRBD1 matching over 7 bases. The CDR3 has 16 residues. Germline V gives CDR1 SGDLS, CDR2 YYNGEE. V gave up 0 bases and J gave up 4 bases; unmatched junction bases: 6. The CDR3 loop is CASSVGMTGLTGELFF. Written as DNA, the CDR3 is TGTGCCAGCAGCGTAGGTATGACAGGGCTCACCGGGGAGCTGTTTTTT.

The chain carries TRBV30 and TRBJ1-5, with a tentative D call TRBD1 (6 bases). The germline gives CDR1 GTSNPN, CDR2 SVGIG (reference sequence). V was clipped by 0 bases and J by 9 bases, with 12 bases between them. CDR3 length equals 13 residues. The CDR3 region is CAWSVGGGGPQHF. For the CDR3, the DNA is TGTGCCTGGAGTGTAGGCGGGGGCGGGCCCCAGCATTTT.

This clone has just a few counts. The chain links TRBV7-2 to TRBJ1-2; D gene ambiguous. The V gene's germline CDR1 is SGHTA and CDR2 FQGNSA. The CDR3 extends over 15 amino acids. V was trimmed by 2 bases and J by 5 bases, leaving 15 bases between them. The CDR3 here is CASSLLFGGPYGYTF. DNA of the CDR3: TGTGCCAGCAGCTTATTGTTCGGAGGGCCATATGGCTACACCTTC.

This clone was observed a few times. The chain carries TRBV2 and TRBJ2-7; 7 bases align to TRBD1. In germline, CDR1 is SNHLY, CDR2 FYNNEI. The CDR3 consists of 13 residues. V was pared by 4 bases and J by 5 bases, with 5 bases of the junction left unmatched. The CDR3 loop is CASSVDRDNEQYF. The CDR3 DNA is TGTGCCAGCAGTGTCGACAGGGACAACGAGCAGTACTTC.

This clone came up a few times. The rearrangement joins TRBV10-3 to TRBJ1-6; 9 positions agree with TRBD1. V lost 9 bases and J lost 10; bases outside the gene matches: 10. This CDR3 is built from 14 residues. The germline V gene has CDR1 ENHRY and CDR2 SYGVKD. In DNA, the CDR3 is TGTGCCATACAGGGGGCGGGATTCGACTCACCCCTCCACTTT. Its translation: CAIQGAGFDSPLHF.

The DNA for the CDR3 is TGCGCCAGCAGCACAGGACAGGGAACTAATGAAAAACTGTTTTTT. It is translated as CASSTGQGTNEKLFF. V is TRBV5-1 and J is TRBJ1-4, with 8 positions matching TRBD1. CDR3 size: 15 residues. Looked up from germline, CDR1 is SGHRS and CDR2 is YFSETQ. After removal of 4 bases from V and 1 base from J, the junction contained 3 bases not matched to a gene. Filled out from reference TRBV5-1 and TRBJ1-4, the complete variable domain reads KAGVTQTPRYLIKTRGQQVTLSCSPISGHRSVSWYQQTPGQGLQFLFEYFSETQRNKGNFPGRFSGRQFSNSRSEMNVSTLELGDSALYLCASSTGQGTNEKLFFGSGTQLSVL.

The chain uses TRBV9 and TRBJ1-1; no firm D call. The CDR3 has 15 amino acids. Germline loops: CDR1 SGDLS, CDR2 YYNGEE. The V and J ends lost 4 bases and 0 bases respectively, with 13 bases between them. CDR3 loop: CASSPVGQLNTEAFF. CDR3 in DNA: TGTGCCAGCAGCCCCGTTGGGCAGCTGAACACTGAAGCTTTCTTT.

This clone came up a few times. One end of the junction is discordant with germline, which a read error may explain. The rearrangement joins TRBV19 to TRBJ1-1; weak D call: TRBD1 (5 bases). Looked up from germline, CDR1 is LNHDA and CDR2 is SQIVND (reference sequence). The length of the CDR3 is 12 residues. The CDR3 DNA reads as TGTGCCAGCAGTAGCGGGACCAGCGGAGCTTTCTTT. Translation: CASSSGTSGAFF.

The chain uses TRBV5-4 and TRBJ1-2; D is possibly TRBD1 (5 bases). From germline, CDR1 is SGHNT and CDR2 YYREEE (reference sequence). The CDR3 totals 13 residues. V lost 0 bases to trimming and J lost 8 bases, with 11 bases between them. CDR3 sequence reads: CASSLVGAWGYTF. The CDR3 DNA is TGTGCCAGCAGCTTGGTTGGGGCTTGGGGCTACACCTTC.

CDR3 in amino acids: CASARGGRSDTQYF. Here the CDR3 DNA reads TGTGCCAGCGCGCGGGGGGGCCGGTCAGATACGCAGTATTTT. The chain has TRBV9 and TRBJ2-3; 9 bases are a match to TRBD2. The CDR3 is 14 residues long. V lost 7 bases and J lost 4; bases outside the gene matches: 7. Germline lookup yields CDR1 SGDLS and CDR2 YYNGEE.

The chain employs TRBV13 and TRBJ2-7; 9 positions agree with TRBD1. Looked up from germline, CDR1 is PRHDT and CDR2 is FYEKMQ (reference sequence). CDR3 size: 14 residues. V was clipped by 5 bases and J by 4 bases; unmatched bases: 6. DNA of the CDR3: TGTGCCAGCAGCCGGACAGGGGATATTTACGAGCAGTACTTC. Amino acids: CASSRTGDIYEQYF.

The chain has TRBV5-1 and TRBJ1-1, with 8 bases identical to TRBD1. The trim removed 5 bases at V and 6 bases at J, leaving 15 bases unmatched. Germline V gene data show CDR1 as SGHRS and CDR2 as YFSETQ. The length of the CDR3 is 16 residues. The CDR3 is CASSGQGALSGSEAFF. The CDR3 DNA reads TGCGCCAGCAGTGGGCAGGGGGCGCTTTCTGGGTCTGAAGCTTTCTTT.

This sequence joins TRBV5-6 and TRBJ1-3; tentatively, D is TRBD1 (5 bases). This CDR3 spans 12 amino acids. Trimming took off 7 bases at V and 4 bases at J, with 9 bases between the two ends. CDR1 SGHDT and CDR2 YYEEEE come from the germline V gene. DNA for the CDR3: TGTGCCAGCGGCGGGACGGGAAACACCATATATTTT. Translating gives CASGGTGNTIYF. Drawing the rest from reference TRBV5-6 and TRBJ1-3, the complete variable domain is DAGVTQSPTHLIKTRGQQVTLRCSPKSGHDTVSWYQQALGQGPQFIFQYYEEEERQRGNFPDRFSGHQFPNYSSELNVNALLLGDSALYLCASGGTGNTIYFGEGSWLTVV.

This chain links TRBV19 with TRBJ2-1, with D tentatively TRBD2 (5 bases). With 5 bases removed from V and 0 bases from J, the gap between germline ends came to 8 bases. The CDR3 runs to 14 residues. Per the germline V gene, CDR1 is LNHDA and CDR2 is SQIVND (reference sequence). The CDR3 DNA sequence: TGTGCCAGTAGTTATGGGAGCTCCTACAATGAGCAGTTCTTC. Translated, it gives CASSYGSSYNEQFF.

CDR3 DNA: TGTGCCAGCAGCCCGACGACAGGGAGCGGCTACACCTTC. It codes for CASSPTTGSGYTF. The V and J genes are TRBV7-2 and TRBJ1-2; 7 bases match TRBD1. The CDR3 runs to 13 residues. Germline CDR1 reads SGHTA; CDR2 reads FQGNSA. The trim removed 5 bases at V and 8 bases at J, leaving 8 bases unmatched.

V is TRBV7-8 and J is TRBJ2-2, with D tentatively TRBD2 (5 bases). The germline V and J ends were trimmed by 10 bases and 0 bases, with 15 bases remaining between them. The CDR3 has 15 amino acids. Germline-derived CDR1 and CDR2 are SGHVS and FQNEAQ. CDR3 sequence: CATERRPANTGELFF. The CDR3, as DNA: TGTGCCACCGAAAGGAGGCCCGCGAACACCGGGGAGCTGTTTTTT.

CDR3 amino acids: CASRPNSGLLYTQYF. The CDR3 bases are TGTGCCAGCAGACCCAATTCGGGACTATTATATACGCAGTATTTT. V usage is TRBV6-5 and J usage is TRBJ2-3; 7 bases match TRBD2. CDR1 is MNHEY and CDR2 is SVGAGI in the germline V gene. The CDR3 totals 15 residues. V shed 6 bases and J 7 bases; nucleotides not matched to a gene: 13.

The chain joins TRBV18 to TRBJ1-6, with TRBD1 identical over 9 bases. V dropped 5 bases and J dropped 5; count of bases not matched to a gene: 7. Germline V gene data show CDR1 as KGHSH and CDR2 as LQKENI. This CDR3 is 16 amino acids long. The CDR3 loop reads CASSSTGGGHNSPLHF. The CDR3 DNA sequence: TGTGCCAGCTCAAGTACAGGGGGCGGTCATAATTCACCCCTCCACTTT.

The rearrangement links TRBV9 to TRBJ2-7; 9 nucleotides agree with TRBD1. The CDR3 is 15 amino acids. V was pared by 4 bases and J by 4 bases, with 9 bases of the junction left unmatched. The germline V gene has CDR1 SGDLS and CDR2 YYNGEE. The CDR3 spells CASSLGTGILYEQYF. CDR3 nucleotide sequence: TGTGCCAGCAGCCTCGGGACAGGGATATTGTACGAGCAGTACTTC.

In DNA form, the CDR3 reads TGTGCCAGCAGTTTATCTGCAGATCCTCCAGTGAACACTGAAGCTTTCTTT. Encoded protein: CASSLSADPPVNTEAFF. The rearrangement links TRBV28 to TRBJ1-1; D not resolved. The germline CDR1 and CDR2 sequences are MDHEN and SYDVKM. Trimming removed 1 base from V and 0 bases from J, with 15 bases in between. The CDR3 is made up of 17 amino acids.

V gene TRBV19 combines with J gene TRBJ2-3; D gene uncertain. The ends were cut back, 7 bases at V and 2 bases at J, with 25 bases in the middle. Per the germline V gene, CDR1 is LNHDA and CDR2 is SQIVND (reference sequence). The CDR3 has 18 residues. Here the CDR3 reads CASNRRWRIQSTTDTQYF. For the CDR3, the DNA is TGTGCCAGTAATCGAAGATGGCGGATCCAGAGTACCACAGATACGCAGTATTTT.

The CDR3 here is CAIQGANTGELFF. CDR3 nucleotide sequence: TGTGCCATACAGGGGGCGAACACCGGGGAGCTGTTTTTT. The chain combines TRBV5-4 with TRBJ2-2; 8 bases match TRBD1. The CDR3 has 13 residues. Unmatched junction bases numbered 1, after V lost 9 bases and J lost 0 bases. CDR1 is SGHNT, CDR2 YYREEE, per germline (reference sequence).

The chain employs TRBV14 and TRBJ2-1, with TRBD2 matching over 10 bases. J gave up 2 bases and V 5 bases, and 3 bases lay outside the gene matches. In germline, CDR1 is SGHDN, CDR2 FVKESK. The CDR3 loop spans 15 amino acids. The CDR3 DNA is TGTGCCAGCAGCTATGGACTAGCGGCCTACAATGAGCAGTTCTTC. The encoded protein is CASSYGLAAYNEQFF.

This clone showed up just a few times. This chain links TRBV18 with TRBJ1-3; tentative D call: TRBD1 (6 bases). The V and J ends lost 3 bases and 0 bases respectively, with 18 bases between them. Germline-derived CDR1 and CDR2 are KGHSH and LQKENI. The CDR3 has 18 residues. The CDR3 region is CASSPGIRGGSSGNTIYF. The DNA for the CDR3 is TGTGCCAGCTCACCGGGCATTCGCGGGGGCTCCTCTGGAAACACCATATATTTT.

This chain joins TRBV7-6 and TRBJ1-6; D is ambiguous. This CDR3 is 15 amino acids long. Per the germline V gene, CDR1 is SGHVS and CDR2 is FNYEAQ. Trimming took off 1 base at V and 5 bases at J, with 9 bases between the two ends. The CDR3 nucleotides are TGTGCCAGCAGCTTAGGGGGAGAGCATAATTCACCCCTCCACTTT. This codes for CASSLGGEHNSPLHF.

The V and J genes are TRBV30 and TRBJ2-7, with D possibly matching TRBD2 (6 bases). This CDR3 is built from 13 residues. Germline assignment: CDR1 GTSNPN and CDR2 SVGIG (reference sequence). V lost 2 bases, J lost 3 bases, and 11 bases lay in between. DNA of the CDR3: TGTGCCTGGAGTCCCGGGACTGGCTACGAGCAGTACTTC. Residues: CAWSPGTGYEQYF.

The chain employs TRBV5-6 and TRBJ1-2, with TRBD1 matching over 8 bases. This CDR3 region has 13 residues. Germline V gene sequence: CDR1 SGHDT, CDR2 YYEEEE. V dropped 0 bases and J dropped 5; count of bases not matched to a gene: 0. CDR3 in DNA: TGTGCCAGCAGCTTGGACAGGGGGTATGGCTACACCTTC. This gives the protein CASSLDRGYGYTF.

The chain uses TRBV6-5 and TRBJ1-2; 10 nucleotides agree with TRBD1. The CDR3 extends over 13 amino acids. Germline V CDR1 and CDR2: MNHEY, SVGAGI. V lost 6 bases, J lost 7 bases, and 5 bases stayed unmatched. The CDR3 coding sequence is TGTGCCAGCAGCCTCTGGGACAGGGGTGGCTACACCTTC. Protein sequence: CASSLWDRGGYTF.